Below, 28 T cell receptor beta chains from the same sample are listed, as sequenced in a study of blood T cells in healthy people across ages. It was with a sample-barcoded 5' primer and a J-beta primer mix that a second PCR of roughly 7 to 12 cycles was run. TCRdb re-called the 5' RACE reads through MiXCR, storing one row per CDR3 protein. The sample carries around 2 million distinct CDR3 sequences, about 39% recorded once. Sequenced sample: blood. Every receptor here comes from a human donor in good health.

Details on this clonotype: At one end the junction does not follow the germline gene, possibly because of a read error. The J gene is TRBJ1-1, the V gene TRBV27, with TRBD1 matching over 7 bases. Germline CDR1 is MNHEY and CDR2 is SMNVEV (reference sequence). The CDR3 consists of 13 residues. CDR3 in amino acids: CASRDTGDTEAFF. The DNA for the CDR3 is TGTGCCAGCAGGGACACAGGGGACACTGAGGCTTTCTTT.

This rearrangement joins TRBV20-1 to TRBJ1-2, with 8 positions matching TRBD1. The CDR3 runs 13 residues. Germline trimming cut 6 bases from V and 7 bases from J; bases unmatched to any gene: 10. Germline V CDR1 and CDR2: DFQATT, SNEGSKA (reference sequence). This CDR3 reads CSAKQTGASGYTF. As DNA, the CDR3 is TGCAGTGCGAAACAGACAGGGGCGAGTGGCTACACCTTC.

This clonotype has only a few counts. The CDR3 loop is CATARTGRPYEQYF. CDR3 sequence (DNA): TGTGCCACCGCCAGGACCGGCAGACCCTACGAGCAGTACTTC. The chain is built from TRBV24-1 and TRBJ2-7, with unresolved D. Trimming took 9 bases from V and 2 from J, leaving 16 bases between them. There are 14 residues in the CDR3. Germline V gene sequence: CDR1 KGHDR, CDR2 SFDVKD.

This rearrangement joins TRBV29-1 to TRBJ1-2; D is uncertain. CDR3 size: 13 residues. V lost 4 bases and J 4 bases, leaving 13 bases between the germline ends. Germline CDR1 is SQVTM and CDR2 is ANQGSEA. The CDR3 nucleotides are TGCAGCGTTGTTTTTACCCAATTCTATGGCTACACCTTC. Translation gives CSVVFTQFYGYTF.

This clonotype was seen a handful of times. The J gene is TRBJ1-2, the V gene TRBV29-1; TRBD1 might be the D (5 bases). Germline CDR1 reads SQVTM; CDR2 reads ANQGSEA. The CDR3 contains 11 residues. Trimming removed 3 bases from V and 8 bases from J, with 10 bases in between. The CDR3 DNA reads as TGCAGCGTTGATAGTGGGGACGGCTACACCTTC. Protein: CSVDSGDGYTF.

The gene calls are TRBV4-2 and TRBJ2-7; the match to TRBD1 covers 9 bases. The germline gives CDR1 LGHNA, CDR2 YNFKEQ. Trimming took 1 base from V and 2 from J; bases not matched to a gene: 3. This CDR3 is 15 amino acids long. CDR3 nucleotides: TGTGCCAGCAGCCAAGGACAGGGGGGTCCCTACGAGCAGTACTTC. Its protein product is CASSQGQGGPYEQYF.

Notes on this clonotype: The junction shows a germline mismatch at one end, possibly a read error. The chain joins TRBV12-3 or TRBV12-4 to TRBJ1-2; D remains ambiguous. The CDR3 extends over 13 amino acids. The CDR3: CAGSLVVEESYTF. The DNA of the CDR3 is TGTGCCGGCAGTTTAGTGGTGGAGGAAAGCTACACCTTC.

In this sample, this clonotype turned up a few times. As DNA, the CDR3 is TGTGCCAGCAAACGGACAGGGGCAGACGATCAGCCCCAGCATTTT. It yields the protein CASKRTGADDQPQHF. The gene calls are TRBV4-2 and TRBJ1-5, with 9 bases lining up with TRBD1. The CDR3 has 15 amino acids. CDR1 is LGHNA and CDR2 is YNFKEQ in the germline V gene. V was pared by 7 bases and J by 5 bases, with 9 bases of the junction left unmatched.

The rearrangement joins TRBV20-1 to TRBJ2-7; D may be TRBD1 (6 bases). Trimming shortened V by 3 bases and J by 1 base, and 10 bases separated the two germline ends. CDR1 is DFQATT, CDR2 SNEGSKA, per germline (reference sequence). The CDR3 has 13 amino acids. The CDR3 region is CSASEGESYEQYF. The CDR3 DNA is TGCAGTGCTAGTGAGGGGGAGTCCTACGAGCAGTACTTC.

This rearrangement joins TRBV7-8 to TRBJ2-1, with 10 bases fitting TRBD1. This CDR3 contains 14 residues. V lost 5 bases and J lost 10; bases outside the gene matches: 8. CDR1 and CDR2 from the germline V gene are SGHVS and FQNEAQ. The CDR3 nucleotides are TGTGCCAGCAGCCGGACAGGGGGAATTATAGAGCAGTTCTTC. It translates to CASSRTGGIIEQFF. Looking up the rest from reference TRBV7-8 and TRBJ2-1 gives the full variable domain: GAGVSQSPRYKVAKRGQDVALRCDPISGHVSLFWYQQALGQGPEFLTYFQNEAQLDKSGLPSDRFFAERPEGSVSTLKIQRTQQEDSAVYLCASSRTGGIIEQFFGPGTRLTVL.

The chain joins TRBV28 to TRBJ1-5, with unresolved D. This CDR3 region has 13 residues. Germline V gene data show CDR1 as MDHEN and CDR2 as SYDVKM. Trimming pared 7 bases from V and 5 bases from J, leaving 12 bases between. CDR3 DNA: TGTGCCAGCACCCTTAATTGGTATCAGCCCCAGCATTTT. It is translated as CASTLNWYQPQHF. The variable domain in full, completed from reference TRBV28 and TRBJ1-5, reads DVKVTQSSRYLVKRTGEKVFLECVQDMDHENMFWYRQDPGLGLRLIYFSYDVKMKEKGDIPEGYSVSREKKERFSLILESASTNQTSMYLCASTLNWYQPQHFGDGTRLSIL.

The sample holds a few counts of this clonotype. DNA for the CDR3: TGCGCCAGCAGCCCGTCCTTAGGGGGACCAATATGGGGTTCACCCCTCCACTTT. It translates to CASSPSLGGPIWGSPLHF. V and J are TRBV4-3 and TRBJ1-6; tentative D call: TRBD1 (6 bases). V lost 4 bases, J lost 9 bases, and 25 bases lay in between. Germline assignment: CDR1 LGHNA and CDR2 YSLEER. This CDR3 is built from 18 residues.

Concerning this clonotype itself: A much larger clone lies a single base off, so this may be a read error. The V call is TRBV11-2, the J call TRBJ1-2; no clear D. From germline, CDR1 is SGHAT and CDR2 FQNNGV. The CDR3 is made up of 13 amino acids. CDR3 loop: CAGSLVPNYGYTF. The CDR3 coding sequence is TGTGCCGGCAGCTTAGTCCCTAACTATGGCTACACCTTC.

CDR3 amino acids: CASSFGDRGRLAKNIQYF. The CDR3 DNA reads as TGTGCCAGCAGCTTTGGGGACAGGGGGCGTCTAGCCAAAAACATTCAGTACTTC. The chain combines TRBV5-6 with TRBJ2-4; 12 bases agree with TRBD1. CDR3 length: 18 amino acids. Germline V gene sequence: CDR1 SGHDT, CDR2 YYEEEE. Unmatched junction bases numbered 6, after V lost 2 bases and J lost 0 bases.

The genes are TRBV6-1 and TRBJ2-1; tentative D call: TRBD1 (6 bases). V dropped 7 bases and J dropped 4 bases, with 11 bases sitting between them. This CDR3 region has 13 residues. Germline values: CDR1 MNHNS, CDR2 SASEGT. The CDR3 loop is CASKGRGYNEQFF. CDR3 bases: TGTGCCAGCAAGGGCAGGGGATACAATGAGCAGTTCTTC.

Only a few counts were recorded for this clonotype. The chain is built from TRBV20-1 and TRBJ2-5; D gene ambiguous. In germline, CDR1 is DFQATT, CDR2 SNEGSKA (reference sequence). The length of the CDR3 is 12 residues. Trimming cost V 4 bases and J 1 base, with 7 bases left between them. CDR3 amino acids: CSANKIQETQYF. The CDR3, as DNA: TGCAGTGCTAATAAGATCCAAGAGACCCAGTACTTC.

The rearrangement joins TRBV12-5 to TRBJ2-3; D remains ambiguous. Germline values: CDR1 LGHNT, CDR2 FRNRAP. The CDR3 has 11 residues. With 7 bases removed from V and 6 bases from J, the gap between germline ends came to 8 bases. CDR3 sequence (DNA): TGTGCTAGTGTCCTAGTCGATACGCAGTATTTT. Amino acids: CASVLVDTQYF.

CDR3 DNA sequence: TGCAGTGCTAGTGGTAGGGGGTACGACGGCTACACCTTC. It codes for CSASGRGYDGYTF. The chain links TRBV20-1 to TRBJ1-2; perhaps TRBD1 as D (6 bases). V gave up 3 bases and J gave up 8 bases, with 16 bases separating them. The CDR3 totals 13 residues. The germline V gene has CDR1 DFQATT and CDR2 SNEGSKA (reference sequence).

This clonotype has only a few counts. The chain couples TRBV7-2 to TRBJ1-3; TRBD1 is a possible D gene (6 bases). Deletions cut 5 bases from V and 11 bases from J, with 13 bases between. The CDR3 loop spans 12 amino acids. Germline V lookup: CDR1 SGHTA, CDR2 FQGNSA. In DNA form, the CDR3 reads TGTGCCAGCAGCACCCCGGGGGGGCCCATATATTTT. Translated, it gives CASSTPGGPIYF. Combining the CDR3 with reference TRBV7-2 and TRBJ1-3 gives the whole variable domain GAGVSQSPSNKVTEKGKDVELRCDPISGHTALYWYRQSLGQGLEFLIYFQGNSAPDKSGLPSDRFSAERTGGSVSTLTIQRTQQEDSAVYLCASSTPGGPIYFGEGSWLTVV.

This clonotype was seen a handful of times. This rearrangement joins TRBV2 to TRBJ2-1; D uncertain. CDR1 is SNHLY and CDR2 is FYNNEI in the germline V gene. With 4 bases removed from V and 0 bases from J, the gap between germline ends came to 7 bases. The CDR3 runs 14 residues. As DNA, the CDR3 is TGTGCCAGCAGTGCCCAGAGCTCCTACAATGAGCAGTTCTTC. Residues: CASSAQSSYNEQFF.

The chain joins TRBV3-1 to TRBJ2-4; 8 bases match TRBD2. Looked up from germline, CDR1 is LGHDT and CDR2 is YNNKEL (reference sequence). The CDR3 extends over 13 amino acids. Trimming cost V 2 bases and J 13 bases; bases outside gene matches: 7. The CDR3 loop reads CASSQSGGRYQYF. Written as DNA, the CDR3 is TGTGCCAGCAGCCAAAGCGGGGGTAGGTACCAGTACTTC.

This chain connects TRBV9 to TRBJ2-5; 9 nucleotides line up with TRBD2. CDR3 length equals 16 residues. V dropped 4 bases and J dropped 3; count of bases not matched to a gene: 10. Germline CDR1 reads SGDLS; CDR2 reads YYNGEE. Here the CDR3 DNA reads TGTGCCAGCAGCCCCACGAGCGGGGGGACAGAAGAGACCCAGTACTTC. Translating gives CASSPTSGGTEETQYF.

This clonotype was counted a few times. The CDR3 loop reads CASRRTDPNSPLHF. CDR3 sequence (DNA): TGTGCCAGCAGAAGGACAGACCCAAATTCACCCCTCCACTTT. This chain links TRBV6-5 with TRBJ1-6, with D perhaps matching TRBD1 (6 bases). The CDR3 extends over 14 amino acids. Germline V gene lookup returns CDR1 MNHEY and CDR2 SVGAGI. The V end lost 6 bases, the J end lost 7 bases, and 13 bases lay between the germline ends.

The V gene is TRBV7-9, the J gene TRBJ1-1; TRBD1 matches 7 bases. This CDR3 spans 12 amino acids. Germline-derived CDR1 and CDR2 are SEHNR and FQNEAQ (reference sequence). V was clipped by 3 bases and J by 8 bases; unmatched bases: 3. The CDR3 reads CASSLGQLEAFF. The CDR3 region has the DNA TGTGCCAGCAGCTTGGGACAGTTGGAAGCTTTCTTT.

This clonotype was seen a handful of times. V and J are TRBV5-1 and TRBJ2-7; 7 bases line up with TRBD1. This CDR3 contains 13 residues. V lost 7 bases, J lost 7 bases, and 11 bases stayed unmatched. From germline, CDR1 is SGHRS and CDR2 YFSETQ. DNA of the CDR3: TGCGCCAGCCAAGAAACAGGGGTGGGGGAGCAGTACTTC. Translated: CASQETGVGEQYF.

V is TRBV7-2 and J is TRBJ2-7, with 8 bases matching TRBD1. Germline CDR1 SGHTA, CDR2 FQGNSA. This CDR3 spans 14 amino acids. V lost 1 base and J lost 6; bases outside the gene matches: 5. The CDR3 DNA is TGTGCCAGCAGCTTAGTCGCGCAGGGGGCCGAGCAGTACTTC. Translated, it gives CASSLVAQGAEQYF.

This clonotype turned up a few times. The chain recombines TRBV4-3 with TRBJ2-5, with D possibly matching TRBD1 (5 bases). V was clipped by 4 bases and J by 1 base, with 13 bases between them. The CDR3 is 15 amino acids. Germline lookup yields CDR1 LGHNA and CDR2 YSLEER. The CDR3 DNA reads TGCGCCAGCAGCCCCAACCTAGGGGTCCAAGAGACCCAGTACTTC. Protein: CASSPNLGVQETQYF.

The V and J genes are TRBV4-2 and TRBJ2-5, with a possible D match to TRBD2 (6 bases). The germline gives CDR1 LGHNA, CDR2 YNFKEQ. Trimming removed 0 bases from V and 7 bases from J, with 18 bases in between. This CDR3 is 16 amino acids long. In DNA form, the CDR3 reads TGTGCCAGCAGCCAAGATCTCCTAGCGCCGTCGCTGACCCAGTACTTC. Amino acid sequence: CASSQDLLAPSLTQYF.